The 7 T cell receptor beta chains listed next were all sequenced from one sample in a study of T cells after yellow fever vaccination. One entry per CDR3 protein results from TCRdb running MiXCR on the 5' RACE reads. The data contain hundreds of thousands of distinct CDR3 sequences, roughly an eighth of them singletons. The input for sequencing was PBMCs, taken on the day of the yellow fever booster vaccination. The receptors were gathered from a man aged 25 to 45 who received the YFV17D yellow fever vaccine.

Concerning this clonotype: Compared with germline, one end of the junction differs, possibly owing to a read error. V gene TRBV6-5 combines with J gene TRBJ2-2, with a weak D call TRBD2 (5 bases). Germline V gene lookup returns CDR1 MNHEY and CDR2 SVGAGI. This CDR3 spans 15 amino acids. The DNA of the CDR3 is TGTGCCAGCAGCGACTCCGGGATTAACAACGGGGAGCTGTTTTTT. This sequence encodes CASSDSGINNGELFF.

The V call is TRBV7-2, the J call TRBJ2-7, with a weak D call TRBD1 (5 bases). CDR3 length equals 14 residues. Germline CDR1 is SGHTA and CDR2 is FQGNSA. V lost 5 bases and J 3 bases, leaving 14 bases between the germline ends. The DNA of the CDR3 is TGTGCCAGCAGCCCTCAGGGTCCATGCTACGAGCAGTACTTC. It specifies CASSPQGPCYEQYF.

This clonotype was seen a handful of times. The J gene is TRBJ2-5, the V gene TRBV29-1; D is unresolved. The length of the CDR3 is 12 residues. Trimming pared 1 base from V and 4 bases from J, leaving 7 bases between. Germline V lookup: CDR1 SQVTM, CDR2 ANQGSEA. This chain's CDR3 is CSVEAGRETQYF. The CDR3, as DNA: TGCAGCGTTGAAGCGGGCAGAGAGACCCAGTACTTC.

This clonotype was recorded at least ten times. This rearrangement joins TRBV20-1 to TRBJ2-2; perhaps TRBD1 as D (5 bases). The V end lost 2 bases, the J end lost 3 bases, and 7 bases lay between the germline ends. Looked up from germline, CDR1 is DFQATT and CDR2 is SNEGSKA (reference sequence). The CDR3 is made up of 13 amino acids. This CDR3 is CSARQGDTGELFF. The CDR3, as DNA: TGCAGTGCTAGACAGGGTGACACCGGGGAGCTGTTTTTT.

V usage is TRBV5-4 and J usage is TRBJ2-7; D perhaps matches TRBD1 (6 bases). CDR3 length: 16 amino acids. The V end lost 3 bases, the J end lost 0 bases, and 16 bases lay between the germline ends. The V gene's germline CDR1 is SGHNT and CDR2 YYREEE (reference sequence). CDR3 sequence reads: CASSSGSDRYSYEQYF. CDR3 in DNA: TGTGCCAGCAGCTCCGGATCCGACAGGTACTCCTACGAGCAGTACTTC.

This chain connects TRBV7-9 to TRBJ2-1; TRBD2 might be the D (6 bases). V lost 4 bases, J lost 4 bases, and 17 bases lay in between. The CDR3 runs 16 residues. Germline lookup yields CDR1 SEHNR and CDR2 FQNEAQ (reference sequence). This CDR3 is CASSSRAGFLYNEQFF. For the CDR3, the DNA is TGTGCCAGCAGCTCACGAGCGGGCTTTCTTTACAATGAGCAGTTCTTC.

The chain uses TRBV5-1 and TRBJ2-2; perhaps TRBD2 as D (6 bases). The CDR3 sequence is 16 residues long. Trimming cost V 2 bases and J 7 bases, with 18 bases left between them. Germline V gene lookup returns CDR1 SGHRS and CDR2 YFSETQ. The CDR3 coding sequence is TGCGCCAGCAGCTTAAGGGACTCACGATATAACGGGGAGCTGTTTTTT. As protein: CASSLRDSRYNGELFF.